The T cell receptor (beta chain) under discussion was sequenced for a study of tumor-infiltrating lymphocytes in primary liver carcinoma. At the level of the study: Measuring roughly 4 to 10 cm across, the tumors were staged as T1-T3 N0M0.

This CDR3 has 12 residues. Germline V gene lookup returns CDR1 SQVTM and CDR2 ANQGSEA. This clonotype appeared a single time. Its specificity is not known. Since a much larger clone is just one base distant, this may be a read error. The authors took blood RNA from unsorted whole blood and also extracted germline DNA. Study-wide points: Bulk unsorted samples prevented comparison of CD4+ and CD8+ repertoires.

The template, approximately 500 ng total RNA, yielded TCR beta cDNA made with a constant-region primer. Slightly modified ARM-PCR with three nested multiplex PCR rounds yielded TCR beta libraries. TRBV1-TRBV30 forward primers paired with a C-beta reverse primer drove the first two PCR rounds, roughly 10 cycles each. TCRdb passed the multiplex PCR reads through MiXCR, listing each CDR3 protein once. This table has fewer than 350,000 distinct CDR3 sequences, around three fifths appearing once. The sample consisted of peripheral blood. This TCR derives from a man aged 35-49 years with primary liver carcinoma and hepatitis B virus infection. This rearrangement joins TRBV29-1 to TRBJ2-7, with 7 bases matching TRBD2. The CDR3 DNA sequence: TGCAGCGTTGGGACGGGAGGACGCGAGCAGTGCTTC. Protein: CSVGTGGREQCF.